This TCR beta chain was observed in a study of shared T cell receptors in the human thymus. V dropped 5 bases and J dropped 6 bases, with 10 bases sitting between them. Germline loops: CDR1 SGHDT, CDR2 YYEEEE. The CDR3 covers 12 residues. This clone was seen just once. The repertoire was sequenced with immunoSEQ multiplex PCR; TCRdb's copy has only in-frame clones and lacks some. The sample consists of 55,000 to 80,000 clones, about 95% of them appearing once. Sequenced: thymocytes. The chain employs TRBV5-6 and TRBJ2-3; TRBD2 might be the D (5 bases). The sequence was obtained from a human donor. The CDR3 loop reads CASRSRRDTQYF. The CDR3 DNA is TGTGCCAGCAGATCACGGAGGGATACGCAGTATTTT.